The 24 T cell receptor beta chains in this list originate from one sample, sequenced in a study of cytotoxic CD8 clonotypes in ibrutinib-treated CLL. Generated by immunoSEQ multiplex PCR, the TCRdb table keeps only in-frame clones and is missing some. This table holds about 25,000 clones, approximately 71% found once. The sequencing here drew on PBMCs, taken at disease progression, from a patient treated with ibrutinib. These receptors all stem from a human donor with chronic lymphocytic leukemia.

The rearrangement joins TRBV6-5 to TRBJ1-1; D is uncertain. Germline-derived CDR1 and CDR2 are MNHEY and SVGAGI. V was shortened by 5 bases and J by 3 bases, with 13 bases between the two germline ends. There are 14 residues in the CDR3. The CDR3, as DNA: TGTGCCAGCAGTCAAAGGCTGAAGGACACTGAAGCTTTCTTT. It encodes CASSQRLKDTEAFF.

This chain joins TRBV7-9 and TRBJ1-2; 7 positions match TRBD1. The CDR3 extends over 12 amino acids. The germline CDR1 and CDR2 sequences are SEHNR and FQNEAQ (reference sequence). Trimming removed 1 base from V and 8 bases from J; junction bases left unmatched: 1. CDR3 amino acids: CASSLDRGGYTF. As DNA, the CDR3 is TGTGCCAGCAGCTTAGACAGGGGAGGCTACACCTTC.

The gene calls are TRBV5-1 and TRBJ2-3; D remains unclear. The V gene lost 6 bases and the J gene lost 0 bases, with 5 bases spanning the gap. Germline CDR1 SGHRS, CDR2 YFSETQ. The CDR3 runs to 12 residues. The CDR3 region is CASMASTDTQYF. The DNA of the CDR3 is TGCGCCAGCATGGCCAGCACAGATACGCAGTATTTT.

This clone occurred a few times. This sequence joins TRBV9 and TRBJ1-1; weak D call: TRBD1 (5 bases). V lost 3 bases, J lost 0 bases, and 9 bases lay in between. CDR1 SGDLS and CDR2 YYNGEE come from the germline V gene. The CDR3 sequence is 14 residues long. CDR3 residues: CASSGGRLNTEAFF. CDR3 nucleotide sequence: TGTGCCAGCAGCGGGGGACGGTTGAACACTGAAGCTTTCTTT.

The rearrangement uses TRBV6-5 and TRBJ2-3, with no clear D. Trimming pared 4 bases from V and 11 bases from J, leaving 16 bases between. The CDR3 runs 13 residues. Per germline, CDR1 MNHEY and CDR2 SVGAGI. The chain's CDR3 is CASSFSDPSRQYF. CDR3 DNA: TGTGCCAGCAGTTTTTCCGACCCCTCGCGGCAGTATTTT.

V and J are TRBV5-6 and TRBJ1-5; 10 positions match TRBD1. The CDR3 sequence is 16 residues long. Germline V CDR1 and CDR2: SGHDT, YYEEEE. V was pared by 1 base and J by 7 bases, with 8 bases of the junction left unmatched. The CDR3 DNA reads TGTGCCAGCAGCTTGCAAGGGACAGGGGCGGGACAGCCCCAGCATTTT. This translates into CASSLQGTGAGQPQHF.

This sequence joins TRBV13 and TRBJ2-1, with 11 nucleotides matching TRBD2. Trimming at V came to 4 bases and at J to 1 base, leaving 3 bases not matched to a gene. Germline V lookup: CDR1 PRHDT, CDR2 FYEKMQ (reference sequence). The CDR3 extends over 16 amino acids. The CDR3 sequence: CASSYPSGGSYNEQFF. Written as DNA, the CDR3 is TGTGCCAGCAGCTACCCTAGCGGGGGGTCCTACAATGAGCAGTTCTTC.

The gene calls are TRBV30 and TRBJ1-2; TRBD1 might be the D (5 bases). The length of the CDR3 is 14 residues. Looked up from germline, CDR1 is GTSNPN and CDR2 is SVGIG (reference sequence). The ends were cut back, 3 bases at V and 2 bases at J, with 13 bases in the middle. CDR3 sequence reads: CAWRVVGQNYGYTF. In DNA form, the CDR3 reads TGTGCCTGGAGGGTTGTGGGGCAGAACTATGGCTACACCTTC.

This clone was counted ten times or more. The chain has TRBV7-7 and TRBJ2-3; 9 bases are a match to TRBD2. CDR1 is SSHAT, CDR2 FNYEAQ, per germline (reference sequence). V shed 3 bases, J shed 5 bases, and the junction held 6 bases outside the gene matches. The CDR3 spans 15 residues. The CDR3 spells CASSFSGGPKDTQYF. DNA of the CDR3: TGTGCCAGCAGCTTCAGCGGGGGGCCTAAAGATACGCAGTATTTT.

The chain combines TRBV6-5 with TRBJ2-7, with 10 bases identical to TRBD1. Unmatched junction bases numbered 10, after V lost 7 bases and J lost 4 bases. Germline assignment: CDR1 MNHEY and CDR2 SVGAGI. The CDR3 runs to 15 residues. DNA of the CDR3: TGTGCCAGCAACCCGGGGACAGGGGCGAATTACGAGCAGTACTTC. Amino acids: CASNPGTGANYEQYF.

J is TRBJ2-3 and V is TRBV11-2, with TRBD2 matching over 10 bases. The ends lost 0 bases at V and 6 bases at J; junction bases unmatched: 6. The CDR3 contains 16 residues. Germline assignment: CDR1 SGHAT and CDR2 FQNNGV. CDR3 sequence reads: CASSLERYSGGDTQYF. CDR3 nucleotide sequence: TGTGCCAGCAGCTTAGAAAGATATAGCGGGGGGGATACGCAGTATTTT.

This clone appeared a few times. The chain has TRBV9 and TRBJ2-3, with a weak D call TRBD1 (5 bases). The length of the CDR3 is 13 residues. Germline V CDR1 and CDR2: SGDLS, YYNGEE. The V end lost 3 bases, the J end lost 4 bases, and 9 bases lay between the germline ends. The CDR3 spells CASSEGSADTQYF. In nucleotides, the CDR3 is TGTGCCAGCAGCGAGGGGTCTGCAGATACGCAGTATTTT.

CDR3 DNA sequence: TGTGCCAGCAGCCCCACTTTTGCGTCTGGCACAGATACGCAGTATTTT. Its protein is CASSPTFASGTDTQYF. The chain is built from TRBV7-2 and TRBJ2-3, with no clear D. The ends were cut back, 5 bases at V and 1 base at J, with 16 bases in the middle. The CDR3 contains 16 residues. Germline V lookup: CDR1 SGHTA, CDR2 FQGNSA.

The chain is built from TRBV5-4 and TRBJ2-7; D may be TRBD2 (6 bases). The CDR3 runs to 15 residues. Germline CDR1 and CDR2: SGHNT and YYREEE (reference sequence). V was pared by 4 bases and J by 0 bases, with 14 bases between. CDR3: CASSDSGTFSYEQYF. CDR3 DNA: TGTGCCAGCAGCGATAGCGGAACATTCTCCTACGAGCAGTACTTC.

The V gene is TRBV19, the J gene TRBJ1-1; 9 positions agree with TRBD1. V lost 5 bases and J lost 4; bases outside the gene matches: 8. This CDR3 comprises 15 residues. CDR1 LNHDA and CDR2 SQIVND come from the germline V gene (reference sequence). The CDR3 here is CASSVEQGAGTEAFF. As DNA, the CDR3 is TGTGCCAGTAGTGTGGAACAGGGGGCCGGCACTGAAGCTTTCTTT.

The CDR3 region has the DNA TGTGCCAGCCGGGACAGGGGCGCAACTAATGAAAAACTGTTTTTT. It encodes CASRDRGATNEKLFF. This chain joins TRBV2 and TRBJ1-4; 10 nucleotides align to TRBD1. The J segment lost 0 bases and the V segment lost 8 bases, leaving 3 bases of the junction unmatched. Germline V lookup: CDR1 SNHLY, CDR2 FYNNEI. The CDR3 covers 15 residues.

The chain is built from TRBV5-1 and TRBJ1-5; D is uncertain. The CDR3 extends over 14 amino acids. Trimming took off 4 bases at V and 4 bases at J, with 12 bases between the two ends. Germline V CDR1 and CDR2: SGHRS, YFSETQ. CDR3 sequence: CASSIGPTNQPQHF. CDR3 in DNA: TGCGCCAGCAGCATTGGGCCTACAAATCAGCCCCAGCATTTT.

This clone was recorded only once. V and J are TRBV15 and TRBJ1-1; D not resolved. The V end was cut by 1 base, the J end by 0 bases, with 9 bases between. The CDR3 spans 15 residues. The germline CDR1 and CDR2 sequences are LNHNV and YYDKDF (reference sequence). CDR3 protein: CATSRGGELNTEAFF. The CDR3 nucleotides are TGTGCCACCAGCAGAGGCGGGGAGTTGAACACTGAAGCTTTCTTT.

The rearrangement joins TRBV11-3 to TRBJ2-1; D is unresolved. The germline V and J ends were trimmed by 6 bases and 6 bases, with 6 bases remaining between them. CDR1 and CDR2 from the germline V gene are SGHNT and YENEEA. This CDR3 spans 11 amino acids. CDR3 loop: CASSRGNEQFF. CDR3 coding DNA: TGTGCCAGCAGTCGAGGCAATGAGCAGTTCTTC.

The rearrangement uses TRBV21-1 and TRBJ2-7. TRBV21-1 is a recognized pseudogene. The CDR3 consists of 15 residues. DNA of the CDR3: TGTGCCAGCAGCGGCCGCGCAACCAAATCCTACGAGCAGTACTTC. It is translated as CASSGRATKSYEQYF.

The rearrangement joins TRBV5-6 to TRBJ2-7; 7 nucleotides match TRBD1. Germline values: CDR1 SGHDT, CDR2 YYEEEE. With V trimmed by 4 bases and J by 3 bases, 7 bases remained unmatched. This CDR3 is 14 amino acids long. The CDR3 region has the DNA TGTGCCAGCAGCCCACCGGGACAGAGCTACGAGCAGTACTTC. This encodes CASSPPGQSYEQYF.

This CDR3 reads CAASKGTGAYEQYF. The CDR3 DNA is TGTGCCGCTTCCAAGGGGACCGGGGCCTACGAGCAGTACTTC. The chain has TRBV19 and TRBJ2-7; tentatively, D is TRBD1 or TRBD2 (5 bases each). This CDR3 comprises 14 residues. The germline gives CDR1 LNHDA, CDR2 SQIVND (reference sequence). Trimming shortened V by 11 bases and J by 2 bases, and 19 bases separated the two germline ends.

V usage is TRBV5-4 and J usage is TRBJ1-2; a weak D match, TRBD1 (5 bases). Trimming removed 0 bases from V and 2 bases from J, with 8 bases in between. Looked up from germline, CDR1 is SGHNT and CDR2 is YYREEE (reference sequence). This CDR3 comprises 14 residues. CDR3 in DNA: TGTGCCAGCAGCTTGGGACAGCTCAACTATGGCTACACCTTC. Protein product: CASSLGQLNYGYTF. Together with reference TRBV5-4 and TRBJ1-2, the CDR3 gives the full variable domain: ETGVTQSPTHLIKTRGQQVTLRCSSQSGHNTVSWYQQALGQGPQFIFQYYREEENGRGNFPPRFSGLQFPNYSSELNVNALELDDSALYLCASSLGQLNYGYTFGSGTRLTVV.

The CDR3 loop is CASFETGLWYF. In nucleotides, the CDR3 is TGTGCCAGCTTTGAGACAGGTCTTTGGTACTTC. The chain combines TRBV18 with TRBJ2-4; D is perhaps TRBD1 (6 bases). Trimming pared 7 bases from V and 15 bases from J, leaving 16 bases between. The CDR3 contains 11 residues. Looked up from germline, CDR1 is KGHSH and CDR2 is LQKENI. The whole variable domain, remainder taken from reference TRBV18 and TRBJ2-4, is NAGVMQNPRHLVRRRGQEARLRCSPMKGHSHVYWYRQLPEEGLKFMVYLQKENIIDESGMPKERFSAEFPKEGPSILRIQQVVRGDSAAYFCASFETGLWYFGAGTRLSVL.